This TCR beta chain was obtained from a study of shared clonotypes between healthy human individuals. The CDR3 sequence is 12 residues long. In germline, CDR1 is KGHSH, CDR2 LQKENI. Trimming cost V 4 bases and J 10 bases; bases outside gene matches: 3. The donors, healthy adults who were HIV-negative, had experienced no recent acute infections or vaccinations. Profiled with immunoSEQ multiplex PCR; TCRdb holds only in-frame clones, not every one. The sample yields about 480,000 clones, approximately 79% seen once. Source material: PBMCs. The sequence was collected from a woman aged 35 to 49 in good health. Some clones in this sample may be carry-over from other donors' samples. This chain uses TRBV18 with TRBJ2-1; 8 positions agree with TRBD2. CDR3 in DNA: TGTGCCAGCTCACTCATAGCGGGAGAGCAGTTCTTC. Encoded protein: CASSLIAGEQFF.